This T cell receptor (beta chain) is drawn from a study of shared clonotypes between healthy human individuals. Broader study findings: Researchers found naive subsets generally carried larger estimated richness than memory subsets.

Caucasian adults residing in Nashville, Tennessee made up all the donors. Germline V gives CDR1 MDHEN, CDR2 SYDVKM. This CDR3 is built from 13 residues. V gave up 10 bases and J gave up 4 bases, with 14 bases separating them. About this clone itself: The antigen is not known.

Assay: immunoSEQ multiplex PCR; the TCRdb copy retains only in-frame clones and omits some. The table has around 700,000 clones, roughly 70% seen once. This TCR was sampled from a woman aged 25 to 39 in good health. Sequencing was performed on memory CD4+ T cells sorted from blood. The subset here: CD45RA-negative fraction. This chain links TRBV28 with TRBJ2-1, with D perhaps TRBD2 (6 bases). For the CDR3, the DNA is TGTGCCACGTATAGCGGAGTTTACAATGAGCAGTTCTTC. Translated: CATYSGVYNEQFF.